This T cell receptor beta chain is drawn from a study of cytomegalovirus exposure and HLA in healthy donors. General study points: Some TCR beta chains (around 180 of them) were listed as cytomegalovirus-associated.

The CDR3 runs to 13 residues. The trim removed 1 base at V and 8 bases at J, leaving 4 bases unmatched. CDR1 SNHLY and CDR2 FYNNEI come from the germline V gene. The count of this clone is one. The antigen remains undetermined. Separate from the approximately 670-subject first cohort, the approximately 120-subject validation cohort was the one that the donors belonged to. Produced via immunoSEQ multiplex PCR; TCRdb's table is partial and in-frame only. In the table there are 150,000 to 200,000 clones, approximately 81% of which are singletons. This chain connects TRBV2 to TRBJ1-2, with 7 bases identical to TRBD1. The clonotype was recovered from a man between 18 and 35 years old in good health and CMV-seropositive. Sequencing was performed on PBMCs. The CDR3 loop is CASSEGRGVGYTF. The DNA for the CDR3 is TGTGCCAGCAGTGAAGGCAGGGGGGTGGGCTACACCTTC.